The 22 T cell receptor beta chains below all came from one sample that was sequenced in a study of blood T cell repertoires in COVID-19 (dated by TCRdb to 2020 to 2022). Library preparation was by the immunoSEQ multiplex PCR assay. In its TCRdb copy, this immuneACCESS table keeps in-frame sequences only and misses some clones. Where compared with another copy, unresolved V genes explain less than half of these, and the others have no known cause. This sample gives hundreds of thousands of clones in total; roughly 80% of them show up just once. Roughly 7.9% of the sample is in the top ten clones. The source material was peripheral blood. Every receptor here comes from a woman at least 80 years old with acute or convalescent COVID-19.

CDR3 in amino acids: CSVQKGTGGNEQFF. The CDR3 DNA is TGCAGCGTACAAAAGGGGACAGGGGGCAATGAGCAGTTCTTC. The chain is built from TRBV29-1 and TRBJ2-1; 11 positions agree with TRBD1. J gave up 6 bases and V 6 bases, and 7 bases lay outside the gene matches. Per germline, CDR1 SQVTM and CDR2 ANQGSEA. The CDR3 contains 14 residues.

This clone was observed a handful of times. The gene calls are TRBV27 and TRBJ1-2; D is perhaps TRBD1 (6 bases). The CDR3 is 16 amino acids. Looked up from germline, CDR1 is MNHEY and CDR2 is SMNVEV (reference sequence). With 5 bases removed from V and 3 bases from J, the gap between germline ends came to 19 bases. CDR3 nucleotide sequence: TGTGCCAGCAGTGCAGAACAGGGAAGAACAGACTATGGCTACACCTTC. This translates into CASSAEQGRTDYGYTF.

The CDR3: CASSPSGGGEQYF. CDR3 DNA: TGCGCCAGCAGCCCAAGCGGCGGGGGCGAGCAGTACTTC. V gene TRBV5-1 combines with J gene TRBJ2-7, with 7 bases matching TRBD2. There are 13 residues in the CDR3. Trimming at V came to 4 bases and at J to 6 bases, leaving 7 bases not matched to a gene. Germline loops: CDR1 SGHRS, CDR2 YFSETQ.

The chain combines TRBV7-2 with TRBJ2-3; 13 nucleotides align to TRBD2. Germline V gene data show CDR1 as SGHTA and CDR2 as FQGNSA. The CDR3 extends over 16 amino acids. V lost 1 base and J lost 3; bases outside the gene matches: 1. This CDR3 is CASSLGGLAGTDTQYF. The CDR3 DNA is TGTGCCAGCAGCTTAGGGGGACTAGCGGGAACAGATACGCAGTATTTT.

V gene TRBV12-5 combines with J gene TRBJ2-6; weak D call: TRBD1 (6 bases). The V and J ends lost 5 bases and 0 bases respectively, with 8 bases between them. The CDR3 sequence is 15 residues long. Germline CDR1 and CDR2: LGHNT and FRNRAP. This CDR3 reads CASGRGYSGANVLTF. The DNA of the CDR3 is TGTGCTAGTGGTAGGGGGTACTCTGGGGCCAACGTCCTGACTTTC.

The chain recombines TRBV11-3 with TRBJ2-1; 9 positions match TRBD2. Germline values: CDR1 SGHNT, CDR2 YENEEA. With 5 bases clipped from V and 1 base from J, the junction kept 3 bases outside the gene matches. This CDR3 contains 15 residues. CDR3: CASSPSGGSYNEQFF. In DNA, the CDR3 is TGTGCCAGCAGCCCGAGCGGGGGGTCCTACAATGAGCAGTTCTTC.

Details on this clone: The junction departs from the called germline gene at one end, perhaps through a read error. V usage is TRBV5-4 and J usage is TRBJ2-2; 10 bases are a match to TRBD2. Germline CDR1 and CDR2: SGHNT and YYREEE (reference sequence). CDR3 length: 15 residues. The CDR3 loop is CARSGGGLNTGELFF. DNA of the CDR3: TGTGCCCGCAGCGGGGGGGGCCTTAACACCGGGGAGCTGTTTTTT.

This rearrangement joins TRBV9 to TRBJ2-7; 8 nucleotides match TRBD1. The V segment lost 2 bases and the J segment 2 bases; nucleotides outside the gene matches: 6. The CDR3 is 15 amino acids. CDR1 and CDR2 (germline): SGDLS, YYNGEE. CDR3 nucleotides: TGTGCCAGCAGCGTCGGGACAGGCGAAACCTACGAGCAGTACTTC. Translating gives CASSVGTGETYEQYF.

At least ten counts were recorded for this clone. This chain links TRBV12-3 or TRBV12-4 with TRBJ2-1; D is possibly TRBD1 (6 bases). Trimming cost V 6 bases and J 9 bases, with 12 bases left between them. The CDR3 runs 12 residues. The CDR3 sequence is CASSRTGSEQFF. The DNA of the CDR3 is TGTGCCAGCAGCAGAACAGGGAGTGAGCAGTTCTTC.

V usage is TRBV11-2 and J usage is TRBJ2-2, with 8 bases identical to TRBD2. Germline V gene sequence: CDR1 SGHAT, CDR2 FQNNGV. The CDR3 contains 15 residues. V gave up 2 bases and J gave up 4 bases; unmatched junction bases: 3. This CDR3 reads CASSLTGGGTGELFF. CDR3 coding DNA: TGTGCCAGCAGCTTAACCGGGGGGGGCACCGGGGAGCTGTTTTTT.

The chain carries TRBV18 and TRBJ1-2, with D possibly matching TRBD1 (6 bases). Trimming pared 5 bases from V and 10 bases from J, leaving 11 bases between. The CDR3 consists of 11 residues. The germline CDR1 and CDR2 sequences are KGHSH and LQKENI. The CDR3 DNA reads TGTGCCAGCTCAGAGGACAGCGCCTACACCTTC. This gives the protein CASSEDSAYTF.

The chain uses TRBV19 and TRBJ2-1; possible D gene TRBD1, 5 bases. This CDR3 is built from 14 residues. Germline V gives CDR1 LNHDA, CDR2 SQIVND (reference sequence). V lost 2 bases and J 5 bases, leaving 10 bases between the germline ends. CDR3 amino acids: CASSISDSHNEQFF. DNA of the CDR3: TGTGCCAGTAGTATATCCGACAGCCACAATGAGCAGTTCTTC.

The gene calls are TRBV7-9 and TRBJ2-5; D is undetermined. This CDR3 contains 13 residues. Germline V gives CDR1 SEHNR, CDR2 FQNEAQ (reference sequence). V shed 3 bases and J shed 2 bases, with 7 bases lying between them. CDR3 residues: CASSLASQETQYF. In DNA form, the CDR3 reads TGTGCCAGCAGCTTGGCTAGTCAAGAGACCCAGTACTTC. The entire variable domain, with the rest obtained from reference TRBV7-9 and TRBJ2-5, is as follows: DTGVSQNPRHKITKRGQNVTFRCDPISEHNRLYWYRQTLGQGPEFLTYFQNEAQLEKSRLLSDRFSAERPKGSFSTLEIQRTEQGDSAMYLCASSLASQETQYFGPGTRLLVL.

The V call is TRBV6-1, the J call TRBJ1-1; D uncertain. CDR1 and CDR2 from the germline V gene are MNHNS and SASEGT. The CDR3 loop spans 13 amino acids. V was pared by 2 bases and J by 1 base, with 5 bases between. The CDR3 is CASSEIQNTEAFF. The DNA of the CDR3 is TGTGCCAGCAGTGAAATTCAGAACACTGAAGCTTTCTTT.

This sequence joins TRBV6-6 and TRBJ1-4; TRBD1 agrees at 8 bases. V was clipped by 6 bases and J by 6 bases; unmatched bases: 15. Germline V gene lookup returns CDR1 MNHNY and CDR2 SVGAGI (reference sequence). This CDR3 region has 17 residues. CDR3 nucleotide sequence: TGTGCCAGCAGCCGAAGCAGGGGGCGGGGTTTGGATGAAAAACTGTTTTTT. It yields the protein CASSRSRGRGLDEKLFF.

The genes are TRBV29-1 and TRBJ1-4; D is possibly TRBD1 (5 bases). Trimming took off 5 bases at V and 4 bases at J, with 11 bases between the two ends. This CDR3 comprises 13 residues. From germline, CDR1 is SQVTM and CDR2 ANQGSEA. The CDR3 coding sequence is TGCAGCGTTCCCGACAGTATTAATGAAAAACTGTTTTTT. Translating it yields CSVPDSINEKLFF.

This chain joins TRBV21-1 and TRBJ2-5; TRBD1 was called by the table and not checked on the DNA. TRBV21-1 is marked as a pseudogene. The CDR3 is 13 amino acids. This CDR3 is CASSSRQGETQYF. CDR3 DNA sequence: TGTGCCAGCAGCAGCCGCCAGGGAGAGACCCAGTACTTC.

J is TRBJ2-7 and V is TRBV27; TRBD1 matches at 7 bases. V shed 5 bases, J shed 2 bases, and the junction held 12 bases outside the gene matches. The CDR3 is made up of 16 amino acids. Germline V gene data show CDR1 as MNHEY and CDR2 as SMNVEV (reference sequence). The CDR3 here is CASSPRQGITPYEQYF. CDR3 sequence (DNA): TGTGCCAGCAGTCCTCGACAGGGAATAACCCCCTACGAGCAGTACTTC.

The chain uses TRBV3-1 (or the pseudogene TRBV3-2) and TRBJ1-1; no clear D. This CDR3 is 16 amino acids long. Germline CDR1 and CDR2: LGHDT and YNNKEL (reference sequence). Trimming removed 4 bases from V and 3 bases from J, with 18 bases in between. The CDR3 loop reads CASSPGLGYVDTEAFF. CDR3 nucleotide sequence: TGTGCCAGCAGCCCCGGACTCGGGTATGTCGACACTGAAGCTTTCTTT.

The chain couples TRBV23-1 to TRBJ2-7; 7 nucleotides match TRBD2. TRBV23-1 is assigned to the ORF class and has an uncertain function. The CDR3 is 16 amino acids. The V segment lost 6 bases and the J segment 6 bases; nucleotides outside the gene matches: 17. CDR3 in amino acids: CASSEVGRLGEGEQYF. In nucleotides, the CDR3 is TGCGCCAGCAGCGAGGTGGGGCGGCTAGGGGAGGGCGAGCAGTACTTC.

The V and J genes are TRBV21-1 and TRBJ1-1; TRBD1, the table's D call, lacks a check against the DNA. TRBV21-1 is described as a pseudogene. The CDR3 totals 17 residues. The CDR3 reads CASSIPGPPGGGIEAFF. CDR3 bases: TGTGCCAGCAGCATTCCGGGCCCCCCAGGGGGAGGCATTGAAGCTTTCTTT.

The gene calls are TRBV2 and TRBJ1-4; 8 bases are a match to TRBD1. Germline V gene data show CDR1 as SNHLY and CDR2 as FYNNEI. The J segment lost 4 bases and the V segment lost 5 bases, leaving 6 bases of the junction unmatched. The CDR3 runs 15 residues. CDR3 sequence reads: CASSLQGGVNEKLFF. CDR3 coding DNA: TGTGCCAGCAGTCTACAGGGGGGAGTTAATGAAAAACTGTTTTTT.